Listed here is a single T cell receptor beta chain. The target antigen is unknown. The data stem from a study of regulatory T cells in long-lasting Graves disease. Findings of the study overall: Peripheral blood, not thyroid tissue, was the sole material studied. There were preferences for TRBV28, TRBJ1-2 and TRBJ2-5 in persistent disease.

CDR1 is MNHNS, CDR2 SASEGT, per germline. Trimming cost V 5 bases and J 7 bases; bases outside gene matches: 14. The CDR3 loop spans 15 amino acids. The authors built TCR beta libraries using iRepertoire HTBI primers and Arm-PCR of CDR3 regions. Authors' analysis steps: Identified across the samples were some 67 TRBV segments and roughly 13 TRBJ segments. TCRdb redid the calling of the multiplex PCR reads with MiXCR, one entry per CDR3 protein. None of the V and J calls come from the authors' own analysis; TCRdb made them. The repertoire holds around 460,000 distinct CDR3 sequences, with approximately 22% as singletons. This sample's time point: persistent/refractory GD, antithyroid drugs over 5 years with positive TRAb. PBMC RNA was the source of the TCR library.

The specimen comprised peripheral blood mononuclear cells (PBMCs), sampled when the disease was refractory, from a patient treated with antithyroid drugs. V and J are TRBV6-1 and TRBJ2-7; 7 bases match TRBD1. This sequence was found in a female donor with Graves disease. CDR3 nucleotides: TGTGCCAGCAGTCAAAGATTGACAGGGCCGGGAGAGCAGTACTTC. Translated: CASSQRLTGPGEQYF.